This T cell receptor (beta chain) derives from a study of blood T cell repertoires in COVID-19. Across the study: In each case, the material was cDNA or gDNA derived from T cells, B-cell-depleted T cells, or PBMCs.

The CDR3 is 15 amino acids. Germline lookup yields CDR1 LNHNV and CDR2 YYDKDF (reference sequence). The V gene lost 0 bases and the J gene lost 10 bases, with 13 bases spanning the gap. Data came from immunoSEQ multiplex PCR; TCRdb stores just in-frame clones and leaves some out. The table records 80,000 to 100,000 clones, about four fifths of them present only once. Sequenced sample: peripheral blood. This rearrangement joins TRBV15 to TRBJ1-6, with D possibly TRBD1 on 5 matching bases. This TCR was recovered from a human donor in a cohort sampled during active COVID-19. For the CDR3, the DNA is TGTGCCACCAGCAGAGAGCTCAGGGAGGGATCACCCCTCCACTTT. Its translation is CATSRELREGSPLHF.